Each of the 25 T cell receptor beta chains below was sequenced from the same sample in a study of STAT5B mutations in CD4+ large granular lymphocyte leukemia. The table came from immunoSEQ multiplex PCR; TCRdb's copy has only in-frame clones and leaves some out. This table has about 33,000 clones, roughly 76% appearing once. The sequenced material came from CD4+ T cells from blood buffy coats. These TCRs come from a human donor in good health.

This chain links TRBV5-5 with TRBJ2-7; TRBD1 agrees at 8 bases. The V segment lost 2 bases and the J segment 0 bases; nucleotides outside the gene matches: 10. From germline, CDR1 is SGHKS and CDR2 YYEKEE (reference sequence). CDR3 size: 17 residues. CDR3 amino acids: CASSLDHRGLSSYEQYF. CDR3 bases: TGTGCCAGCAGCTTAGACCACAGGGGGTTAAGCTCCTACGAGCAGTACTTC.

The V gene is TRBV6-1, the J gene TRBJ1-1; TRBD1 might be the D (6 bases). CDR3 size: 13 residues. CDR1 is MNHNS, CDR2 SASEGT, per germline. V was trimmed by 4 bases and J by 1 base, leaving 7 bases between them. CDR3 nucleotides: TGTGCCAGCAGTGTCAGGGGGAACACTGAAGCTTTCTTT. As protein: CASSVRGNTEAFF.

The rearrangement joins TRBV28 to TRBJ1-2, with 11 positions matching TRBD1. The CDR3 spans 14 residues. Trimming cost V 5 bases and J 6 bases; bases outside gene matches: 5. Per germline, CDR1 MDHEN and CDR2 SYDVKM. CDR3 in DNA: TGTGCCAGCAGTACCGGGACAGGGGGTGATGGCTACACCTTC. It encodes CASSTGTGGDGYTF.

The J gene is TRBJ1-2, the V gene TRBV7-6, with 9 positions matching TRBD1. The CDR3 covers 13 residues. V was pared by 5 bases and J by 7 bases, with 5 bases of the junction left unmatched. Looked up from germline, CDR1 is SGHVS and CDR2 is FNYEAQ. The chain's CDR3 is CASSPTGGGGYTF. Written as DNA, the CDR3 is TGTGCCAGCAGCCCTACAGGGGGCGGTGGCTACACCTTC. The full variable domain, completed using reference TRBV7-6 and TRBJ1-2, is GAGVSQSPRYKVTKRGQDVALRCDPISGHVSLYWYRQALGQGPEFLTYFNYEAQQDKSGLPNDRFSAERPEGSISTLTIQRTEQRDSAMYRCASSPTGGGGYTFGSGTRLTVV.

This chain connects TRBV4-1 to TRBJ2-5; either TRBD1 or TRBD2 may fit D (5 bases each). The germline V gene has CDR1 MGHRA and CDR2 YSYEKL. The CDR3 is made up of 15 amino acids. Deletions cut 3 bases from V and 1 base from J, with 12 bases between. The CDR3, as DNA: TGCGCCAGCAGCCATAACCGGGACGTCCAAGAGACCCAGTACTTC. Translated: CASSHNRDVQETQYF.

This rearrangement joins TRBV21-1 to TRBJ1-3. TRBV21-1 is listed as a pseudogene. The CDR3 sequence is 20 residues long. The CDR3 DNA sequence: TGTGCCAGCAGCAAAAAGCGGAGAGAGGGCAACTTAGCTATTGGAAACACCATATATTTT. Its translation is CASSKKRREGNLAIGNTIYF.

V usage is TRBV6-1 and J usage is TRBJ1-3, with D tentatively TRBD1 (5 bases). CDR1 is MNHNS and CDR2 is SASEGT in the germline V gene. Trimming left V 5 bases short and J 0 bases short, with 11 bases between. The CDR3 is 15 amino acids. The CDR3 region has the DNA TGTGCCAGCAGTAGGGACGGCGTCTCTGGAAACACCATATATTTT. This translates into CASSRDGVSGNTIYF.

The V and J genes are TRBV11-2 and TRBJ2-2; D is ambiguous. V was pared by 5 bases and J by 6 bases, with 10 bases between. From germline, CDR1 is SGHAT and CDR2 FQNNGV. The CDR3 contains 13 residues. CDR3: CASSHLEAGELFF. In nucleotides, the CDR3 is TGTGCCAGCAGCCATCTTGAGGCCGGGGAGCTGTTTTTT.

Comments on this clone: The sample has other DNA sequences that encode this CDR3 too. The CDR3 is CASSVEGTVPYF. CDR3 coding DNA: TGTGCCAGCAGTGTAGAGGGGACTGTACCGTACTTC. The gene calls are TRBV2 and TRBJ2-7, with a weak D call TRBD2 (6 bases). Germline-derived CDR1 and CDR2 are SNHLY and FYNNEI. Trimming cost V 4 bases and J 12 bases, with 16 bases left between them. CDR3 length: 12 amino acids.

The rearrangement joins TRBV28 to TRBJ2-2; no clear D gene. Germline CDR1 MDHEN, CDR2 SYDVKM. CDR3 length: 19 amino acids. V was trimmed by 6 bases and J by 7 bases, leaving 30 bases between them. The CDR3 region has the DNA TGTGCCAGCAGCCTACCCCCTACGTGGCCCTATAAGGGCGGCGGGGAGCTGTTTTTT. Translating it yields CASSLPPTWPYKGGGELFF.

This clone was seen a handful of times. V is TRBV20-1 and J is TRBJ1-2; D perhaps matches TRBD1 (5 bases). CDR3 length: 11 amino acids. The germline gives CDR1 DFQATT, CDR2 SNEGSKA (reference sequence). CDR3 in amino acids: CRPSEGRGYTF. In DNA form, the CDR3 reads TGCAGACCTAGTGAGGGGAGAGGCTACACCTTC.

The chain joins TRBV6-5 to TRBJ1-2; D gene uncertain. V was clipped by 2 bases and J by 8 bases, with 15 bases between them. Germline lookup yields CDR1 MNHEY and CDR2 SVGAGI. The CDR3 covers 14 residues. DNA of the CDR3: TGTGCCAGCAGTTACGCCGCCTCCGGGAGAGGCTACACCTTC. It encodes CASSYAASGRGYTF.

CDR3 amino acids: CASSQDSSGANVLTF. For the CDR3, the DNA is TGTGCCAGCTCACAGGACAGCTCTGGGGCCAACGTCCTGACTTTC. The V and J genes are TRBV18 and TRBJ2-6; a possible D gene is TRBD1 (6 bases). Looked up from germline, CDR1 is KGHSH and CDR2 is LQKENI. V was trimmed by 4 bases and J by 0 bases, leaving 7 bases between them. This CDR3 region has 15 residues.

The rearrangement uses TRBV19 and TRBJ1-3; D possibly corresponds to TRBD1 (5 bases). V shed 6 bases and J shed 0 bases, with 15 bases lying between them. The CDR3 is made up of 16 amino acids. Germline CDR1 LNHDA, CDR2 SQIVND (reference sequence). The CDR3 DNA follows: TGTGCCAGTAGACCCGGGACCCAGGGCTCTGGAAACACCATATATTTT. Translation gives CASRPGTQGSGNTIYF.

This clone was counted a single time. The chain is built from TRBV25-1 and TRBJ2-3; D call uncertain. Germline V gene lookup returns CDR1 MGHDK and CDR2 SYGVNS. Trimming removed 5 bases from V and 1 base from J, with 13 bases in between. This CDR3 is 15 amino acids long. CDR3: CASSLDRAGTDTQYF. The CDR3 DNA follows: TGTGCCAGCAGTCTCGATCGGGCTGGCACAGATACGCAGTATTTT.

J is TRBJ2-7 and V is TRBV19; D is possibly TRBD1 (6 bases). V was pared by 4 bases and J by 3 bases, with 7 bases between. Germline lookup yields CDR1 LNHDA and CDR2 SQIVND (reference sequence). This CDR3 comprises 12 residues. CDR3 DNA sequence: TGTGCCAGTAGTAAACAGGGCTACGAGCAGTACTTC. Its protein product is CASSKQGYEQYF.

The CDR3 sequence: CAWSVRADEAFF. CDR3 DNA: TGTGCCTGGAGTGTGAGGGCAGATGAAGCTTTCTTT. The chain joins TRBV30 to TRBJ1-1; D gene unclear. V lost 0 bases and J lost 7, with 9 bases in between. This CDR3 has 12 amino acids. CDR1 GTSNPN and CDR2 SVGIG come from the germline V gene (reference sequence).

The J gene is TRBJ2-3, the V gene TRBV10-3, with TRBD1 as a possible D gene (6 bases). Trimming took off 3 bases at V and 5 bases at J, with 15 bases between the two ends. The CDR3 has 15 amino acids. CDR1 and CDR2 (germline): ENHRY, SYGVKD. CDR3 nucleotide sequence: TGTGCCATCAGTGAAGGCGCAGGGGCAAGAGATACGCAGTATTTT. This translates into CAISEGAGARDTQYF.

The V call is TRBV6-1, the J call TRBJ2-1; tentatively, D is TRBD1 (5 bases). CDR3 length: 15 amino acids. The V end lost 7 bases, the J end lost 6 bases, and 19 bases lay between the germline ends. CDR1 MNHNS and CDR2 SASEGT come from the germline V gene. CDR3 bases: TGTGCCAGCACCCAAACAAGGGGTTATGGCAATGAGCAGTTCTTC. Translation gives CASTQTRGYGNEQFF.

This chain joins TRBV19 and TRBJ1-2; D is perhaps TRBD1 (5 bases). This CDR3 region has 16 residues. V was clipped by 6 bases and J by 8 bases, with 25 bases between them. CDR1 and CDR2 (germline): LNHDA, SQIVND (reference sequence). The CDR3 here is CASSDRDSRVRLGYTF. CDR3 coding DNA: TGTGCCAGTAGCGATCGTGACAGTCGGGTGCGATTGGGCTACACCTTC.

This clone showed up just once. J is TRBJ2-1 and V is TRBV7-9; 12 bases fit TRBD2. CDR1 and CDR2 from the germline V gene are SEHNR and FQNEAQ (reference sequence). The CDR3 contains 15 residues. V was pared by 1 base and J by 13 bases, with 8 bases of the junction left unmatched. The CDR3 here is CASSLEGLAGDRQFF. The CDR3 DNA is TGTGCCAGCAGCTTAGAGGGACTAGCGGGCGACCGTCAGTTCTTC.

The gene calls are TRBV18 and TRBJ1-1, with D hard to call. This CDR3 has 16 residues. Trimming shortened V by 1 base and J by 4 bases, and 16 bases separated the two germline ends. The V gene's germline CDR1 is KGHSH and CDR2 LQKENI. The CDR3 protein is CASSPLGEDIGTEAFF. In DNA, the CDR3 is TGTGCCAGCTCACCACTCGGGGAGGATATCGGCACTGAAGCTTTCTTT.

This sequence joins TRBV6-5 and TRBJ1-1, with 11 nucleotides matching TRBD1. V trimming: 6 bases; J trimming: 6 bases; junction bases outside the gene matches: 6. The CDR3 contains 14 residues. CDR1 and CDR2 (germline): MNHEY, SVGAGI. CDR3 coding DNA: TGTGCCAGCAGAAGGGGACAGGGGGGGGCTGAAGCTTTCTTT. Its translation: CASRRGQGGAEAFF.

This clone was seen just once. The chain links TRBV12-5 to TRBJ2-5; no clear D gene. This CDR3 has 14 amino acids. V shed 7 bases and J shed 1 base, with 13 bases lying between them. Looked up from germline, CDR1 is LGHNT and CDR2 is FRNRAP. DNA of the CDR3: TGTGCTAGTGCCTCCCCGGCGCCCCAAGAGACCCAGTACTTC. Its translation is CASASPAPQETQYF.

This chain uses TRBV18 with TRBJ2-5; maybe TRBD2 (6 bases). Germline CDR1 KGHSH, CDR2 LQKENI. Trimming took off 2 bases at V and 5 bases at J, with 6 bases between the two ends. The CDR3 is 12 residues long. Here the CDR3 DNA reads TGTGCCAGCTCACCAGGGGGGGAGACCCAGTACTTC. Encoded protein: CASSPGGETQYF.